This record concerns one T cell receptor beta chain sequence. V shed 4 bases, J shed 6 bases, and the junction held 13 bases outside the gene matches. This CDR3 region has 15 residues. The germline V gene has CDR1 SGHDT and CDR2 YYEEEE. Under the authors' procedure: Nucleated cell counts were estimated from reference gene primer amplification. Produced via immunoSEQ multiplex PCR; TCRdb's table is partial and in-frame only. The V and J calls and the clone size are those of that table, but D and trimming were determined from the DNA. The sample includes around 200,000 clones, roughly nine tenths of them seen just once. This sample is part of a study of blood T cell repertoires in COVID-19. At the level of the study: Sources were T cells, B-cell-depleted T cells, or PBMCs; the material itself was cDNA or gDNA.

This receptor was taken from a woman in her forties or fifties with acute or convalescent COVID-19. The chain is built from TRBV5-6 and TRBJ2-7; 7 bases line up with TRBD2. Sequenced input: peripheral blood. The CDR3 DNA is TGTGCCAGCAGCCGCCGCGGACTAGAAAGGGGCGAGCAGTACTTC. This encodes CASSRRGLERGEQYF. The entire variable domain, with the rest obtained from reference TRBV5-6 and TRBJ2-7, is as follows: DAGVTQSPTHLIKTRGQQVTLRCSPKSGHDTVSWYQQALGQGPQFIFQYYEEEERQRGNFPDRFSGHQFPNYSSELNVNALLLGDSALYLCASSRRGLERGEQYFGPGTRLTVT.